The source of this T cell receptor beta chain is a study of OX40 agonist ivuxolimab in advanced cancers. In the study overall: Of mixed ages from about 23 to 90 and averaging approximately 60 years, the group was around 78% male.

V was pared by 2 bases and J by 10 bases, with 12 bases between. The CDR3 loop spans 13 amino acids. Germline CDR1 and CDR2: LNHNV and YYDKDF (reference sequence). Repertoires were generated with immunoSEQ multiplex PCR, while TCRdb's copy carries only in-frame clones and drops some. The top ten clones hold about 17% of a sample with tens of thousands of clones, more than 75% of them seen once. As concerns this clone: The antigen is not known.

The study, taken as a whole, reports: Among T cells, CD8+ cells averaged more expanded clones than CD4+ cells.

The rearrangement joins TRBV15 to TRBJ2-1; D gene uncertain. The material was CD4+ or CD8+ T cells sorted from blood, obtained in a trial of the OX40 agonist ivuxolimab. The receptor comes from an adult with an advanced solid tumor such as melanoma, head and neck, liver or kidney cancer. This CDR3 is CATSRIPSGEQFF. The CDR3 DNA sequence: TGTGCCACCAGCAGAATACCCTCTGGCGAGCAGTTCTTC.